This TCR beta chain was captured by sequencing in a study of cytomegalovirus exposure and HLA in healthy donors. Details on this clone: Its antigen remains unknown.

Study-level points and caveats: Altogether, 150 to 200 TCR beta chains were recorded as cytomegalovirus-associated. In a later analysis, parvovirus B19, influenza, CMV and Epstein-Barr virus appeared linked to several top co-occurrence clusters.

This PCR relied on a set of 60 Vbeta primers and 13 Jbeta primers. Profiled with immunoSEQ multiplex PCR; TCRdb holds only in-frame clones, not every one. The data contain approximately 93,000 clones, around 73% of them seen just once; the ten biggest clones take up 3.3%. There are 17 residues in the CDR3. With V trimmed by 4 bases and J by 3 bases, 13 bases remained unmatched. Germline V gene lookup returns CDR1 LGHNA and CDR2 YNFKEQ. The sequenced material came from PBMCs. This chain connects TRBV4-2 to TRBJ2-3; 7 bases match TRBD2. The TCR was taken from a woman between 35 and 50 years old in good health and CMV-seronegative. CDR3 sequence (DNA): TGTGCCAGCAGCCCGGCCCGAGCGGGACGGGGAACAGATACGCAGTATTTT. Translating it yields CASSPARAGRGTDTQYF.